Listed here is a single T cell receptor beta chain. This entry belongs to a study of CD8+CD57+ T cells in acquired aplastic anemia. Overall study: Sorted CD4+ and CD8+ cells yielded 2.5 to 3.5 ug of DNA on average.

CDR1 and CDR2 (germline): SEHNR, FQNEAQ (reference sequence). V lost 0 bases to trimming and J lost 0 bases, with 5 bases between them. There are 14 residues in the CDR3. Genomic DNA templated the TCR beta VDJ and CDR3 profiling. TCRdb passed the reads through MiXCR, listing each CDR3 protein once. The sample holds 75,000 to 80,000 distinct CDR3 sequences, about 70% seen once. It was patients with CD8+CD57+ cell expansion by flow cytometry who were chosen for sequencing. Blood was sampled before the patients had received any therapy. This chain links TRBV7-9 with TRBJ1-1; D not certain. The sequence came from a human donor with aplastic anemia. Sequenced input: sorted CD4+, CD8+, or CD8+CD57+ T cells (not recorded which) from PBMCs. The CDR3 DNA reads TGTGCCAGCAGCTTAGCAGGCCTGAACACTGAAGCTTTCTTT. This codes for CASSLAGLNTEAFF.